This is a list of T cell receptor beta chains from one sample in a study of identical twins. TCRdb redid the calling of the 5' RACE reads with MiXCR, one entry per CDR3 protein. The sample yields fewer than 550,000 distinct CDR3 sequences, roughly an eighth seen once. This sample also belongs to another study, concerning yellow fever vaccine responses in identical twins.

Sequencing used CD4+ T cells sorted from blood. The origin of the receptors is a woman under 30 in good health. The CDR3 runs from the conserved cysteine through the conserved F or W. The order of the fields is J gene, V gene, clone size, CDR3 length, CDR3 protein. Where a row states a size, it is once, few, many or the class of an expanded clone; other rows omit it.

>TRBJ2-1|TRBV18|.|12
CASSPHIASQFF
>TRBJ1-1|TRBV20-1|many|13
CSARQTQNTEAFF
>TRBJ2-7|TRBV3-1|many|12
CASSQVVYEQYF
>TRBJ2-7|TRBV11-1|.|14
CASSLVGYSYEQYF
>TRBJ2-2|TRBV18|few|14
CASSPDGNTGELFF
>TRBJ2-7|TRBV2|.|14
CASNGRSPSYEQYF
>TRBJ2-7|TRBV18|few|14
CASSPGTGDYEQYF
>TRBJ2-1|TRBV11-2|.|14
CASSLDNGVDEQFF
>TRBJ1-1|TRBV9|.|15
CASSVAGLGNTEAFF
>TRBJ2-7|TRBV12-3/TRBV12-4|many|14
CASSRLAGSYEQYF
>TRBJ2-1|TRBV4-3|.|15
CASSPGLAENNEQFF
>TRBJ2-3|TRBV20-1|few|11
CSAHSTDTQYF
>TRBJ2-1|TRBV15|many|15
CATSRDINSYNEQFF
>TRBJ1-1|TRBV20-1|.|12
CSARGPGASAFF
>TRBJ2-2|TRBV20-1|.|15
CSARDPGTASGELFF
>TRBJ2-1|TRBV20-1|few|14
CSASAGLANNEQFF
>TRBJ2-3|TRBV7-8|.|14
CASSQARPTDTQYF
>TRBJ2-3|TRBV2|few|16
CASSVSQRGSTDTQYF
>TRBJ1-2|TRBV20-1|few|13
CSARDPGFLGYTF
>TRBJ2-7|TRBV11-2|few|14
CASSSITGVGEQYF
>TRBJ2-2|TRBV29-1|few|13
CSVDQENTGELFF
>TRBJ2-4|TRBV12-3/TRBV12-4|many|15
CASSSPRSLSNIQYF
>TRBJ2-1|TRBV29-1|few|13
CSGLRGSGNEQFF
>TRBJ2-7|TRBV7-9|many|15
CASSLTPGGIYEQYF
>TRBJ1-6|TRBV14|few|15
CASSQVLGGDSPLHF
>TRBJ2-3|TRBV7-2|.|15
CASSLASGSADTQYF
>TRBJ2-2|TRBV15|few|16
CATSRATGVVTGELFF
>TRBJ2-3|TRBV10-3|.|16
CAIKPREGISTDTQYF
>TRBJ2-7|TRBV6-5|.|14
CASSPSHNSYEQYF